The 8 T cell receptor beta chains below were found in one sample sequenced in a study of regulatory T cells in long-lasting Graves disease. Time point meaning: newly diagnosed GD, antithyroid drugs for less than 3 months. The authors made the TCR library using RNA they extracted from PBMCs. Construction of the TCR beta libraries employed iRepertoire HTBI primers in conjunction with Arm-PCR of CDR3 regions. TCRdb called the multiplex PCR reads again in MiXCR, with one record for every CDR3 protein. The table lists more than 450,000 distinct CDR3 sequences, around 11% of them singletons. These same data were also listed under a study on T cells in Graves' hyperthyroidism and ophthalmopathy.

Source: peripheral blood mononuclear cells (PBMCs), taken at new diagnosis, from a patient treated with antithyroid drugs. Source of these receptors: a woman in her twenties or thirties with Graves disease.

The chain has TRBV2 and TRBJ2-6; D is unresolved. The CDR3 totals 14 residues. Trimming took 7 bases from V and 1 from J, leaving 8 bases between them. CDR1 and CDR2 from the germline V gene are SNHLY and FYNNEI. The CDR3 here is CASISLSGANVLTF. In DNA, the CDR3 is TGTGCCAGCATCTCACTTTCTGGGGCCAACGTCCTGACTTTC. Drawing the rest from reference TRBV2 and TRBJ2-6, the complete variable domain is EPEVTQTPSHQVTQMGQEVILRCVPISNHLYFYWYRQILGQKVEFLVSFYNNEISEKSEIFDDQFSVERPDGSNFTLKIRSTKLEDSAMYFCASISLSGANVLTFGAGSRLTVL.

V is TRBV19 and J is TRBJ2-4, with D maybe TRBD2 (5 bases). Germline CDR1 LNHDA, CDR2 SQIVND (reference sequence). The CDR3 is 12 residues long. Trimming stripped 3 bases from V and 15 bases from J, with 15 bases between. The chain's CDR3 is CASSITREPAYF. The CDR3 nucleotides read TGTGCCAGTAGTATTACTAGAGAGCCCGCGTACTTC.

The rearrangement uses TRBV29-1 and TRBJ1-3; D is uncertain. Germline CDR1 and CDR2: SQVTM and ANQGSEA. The CDR3 extends over 12 amino acids. Trimming left V 4 bases short and J 2 bases short, with 6 bases between. This CDR3 is CSVAVAGNTIYF. CDR3 DNA: TGCAGCGTTGCTGTCGCTGGAAACACCATATATTTT.

This chain uses TRBV15 with TRBJ2-5; D gene unclear. Trimming left V 11 bases short and J 1 base short, with 11 bases between. The CDR3 totals 12 residues. Germline V gene lookup returns CDR1 LNHNV and CDR2 YYDKDF (reference sequence). CDR3 sequence (DNA): TGTGCCCCGTCCGGGCCCCAAGAGACCCAGTACTTC. Encoded protein: CAPSGPQETQYF.

This clonotype was detected many times. V gene TRBV2 combines with J gene TRBJ2-3; the D gene could be TRBD1 or TRBD2 (6 bases each). V lost 7 bases and J lost 2, with 16 bases in between. Germline V gene lookup returns CDR1 SNHLY and CDR2 FYNNEI. This CDR3 region has 15 residues. CDR3 loop: CASKGGLYSTDTQYF. DNA of the CDR3: TGTGCCAGCAAGGGGGGACTTTATTCCACAGATACGCAGTATTTT.

This clonotype was seen repeatedly, ten times or more. The chain is built from TRBV4-3 and TRBJ2-3; 8 positions match TRBD2. In germline, CDR1 is LGHNA, CDR2 YSLEER. J was trimmed by 4 bases and V by 3 bases; bases with no gene match: 12. This CDR3 spans 17 amino acids. In DNA, the CDR3 is TGCGCCAGCAGCCATACCGGATTGAGCGGGAGTTCAGATACGCAGTATTTT. It translates to CASSHTGLSGSSDTQYF.

This clonotype was counted at least ten times. The J gene is TRBJ2-3, the V gene TRBV2; TRBD2 matches at 12 bases. Germline trimming cut 6 bases from V and 3 bases from J; bases unmatched to any gene: 13. The CDR3 length is 18 residues. Germline loops: CDR1 SNHLY, CDR2 FYNNEI. In DNA, the CDR3 is TGTGCCAGCAGAACCGGGACAGCCGGGACTAGCGGGACAGATACGCAGTATTTT. This sequence encodes CASRTGTAGTSGTDTQYF.

This clonotype was counted at least ten times. This sequence joins TRBV3-1 and TRBJ2-2; 11 positions agree with TRBD1. The germline gives CDR1 LGHDT, CDR2 YNNKEL (reference sequence). The CDR3 consists of 17 residues. Germline trimming cut 5 bases from V and 4 bases from J; bases unmatched to any gene: 9. CDR3 region: CASSKTAGTGGTGELFF. DNA for the CDR3: TGTGCCAGCAGCAAAACCGCTGGGACAGGGGGCACCGGGGAGCTGTTTTTT.